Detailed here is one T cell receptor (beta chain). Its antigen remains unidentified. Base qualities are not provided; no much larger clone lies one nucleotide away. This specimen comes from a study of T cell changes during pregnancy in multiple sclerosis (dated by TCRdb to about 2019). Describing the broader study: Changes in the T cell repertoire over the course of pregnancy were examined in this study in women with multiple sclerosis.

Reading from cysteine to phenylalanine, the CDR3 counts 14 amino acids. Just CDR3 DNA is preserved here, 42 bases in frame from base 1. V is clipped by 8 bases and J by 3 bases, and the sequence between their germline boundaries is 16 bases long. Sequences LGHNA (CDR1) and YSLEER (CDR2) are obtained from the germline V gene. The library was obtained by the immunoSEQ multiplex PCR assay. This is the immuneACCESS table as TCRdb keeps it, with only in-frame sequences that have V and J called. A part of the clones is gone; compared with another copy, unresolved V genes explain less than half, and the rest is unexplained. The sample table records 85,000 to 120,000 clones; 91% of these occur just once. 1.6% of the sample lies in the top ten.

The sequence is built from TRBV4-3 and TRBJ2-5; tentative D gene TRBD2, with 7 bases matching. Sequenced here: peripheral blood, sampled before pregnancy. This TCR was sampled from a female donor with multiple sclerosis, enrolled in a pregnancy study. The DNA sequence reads TGCGCCAGCTCCACGGGGGGCGGGGAAGAGACCCAGTACTTC. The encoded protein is CASSTGGGEETQYF.